Listed below are T cell receptor beta chains from one sample, sequenced in a study of T cells in Graves' hyperthyroidism and ophthalmopathy. MiXCR, run by TCRdb on the multiplex PCR reads, gives a single entry per CDR3 protein. Among 400,000 to 550,000 distinct CDR3 sequences listed, around 24% were seen once. The sequenced sample was blood. The receptors were gathered from a woman aged 25-40 years with Graves' ophthalmopathy. The conserved cysteine and the conserved F or W are not part of the CDR3 here.

j_call: TRBJ1-1; v_call: TRBV12-3/TRBV12-4; cdr3_aa: ASSPRPGSNTEAF
j_call: TRBJ2-2; v_call: TRBV6-2/TRBV6-3; cdr3_aa: ASSYSWGGAKSVTGELF
j_call: TRBJ2-7; v_call: TRBV12-3/TRBV12-4; cdr3_aa: ASSPGQGAEQY
j_call: TRBJ1-5; v_call: TRBV6-2/TRBV6-3; cdr3_aa: ASREGSNQPQH
j_call: TRBJ2-5; v_call: TRBV20-1; cdr3_aa: SAVRGRAPQETQY
j_call: TRBJ1-5; v_call: TRBV19; cdr3_aa: ASSMHRQSHNQPQH
j_call: TRBJ2-5; v_call: TRBV12-3/TRBV12-4; cdr3_aa: ASSFEDSPETQY
j_call: TRBJ1-1; v_call: TRBV19; cdr3_aa: ASSMVGGNTEAF
j_call: TRBJ2-7; v_call: TRBV24-1; cdr3_aa: ATSESGRSYEQY
j_call: TRBJ1-1; v_call: TRBV12-3/TRBV12-4; cdr3_aa: ASSPRMTNTEAF
j_call: TRBJ2-6; v_call: TRBV25-1; cdr3_aa: ASIGGSGANVLT
j_call: TRBJ1-2; v_call: TRBV29-1; cdr3_aa: SVGGVNYGYT
j_call: TRBJ2-7; v_call: TRBV25-1; cdr3_aa: ASSDYGGMDGEQY
j_call: TRBJ2-2; v_call: TRBV2; cdr3_aa: ASSEWTNTGELF
j_call: TRBJ2-2; v_call: TRBV7-2; cdr3_aa: ASGQVTTGELF
j_call: TRBJ1-1; v_call: TRBV6-2/TRBV6-3; cdr3_aa: ASSPLIPTGANTEAF
j_call: TRBJ1-2; v_call: TRBV7-9; cdr3_aa: ASSLTGLNYGYT
j_call: TRBJ2-5; v_call: TRBV11-3; cdr3_aa: ASSLGRIRQETQY
j_call: TRBJ2-7; v_call: TRBV6-2/TRBV6-3; cdr3_aa: ASSYGAGQRGVYEQY
j_call: TRBJ2-2; v_call: TRBV20-1; cdr3_aa: SASPISSNTGELF
j_call: TRBJ1-1; v_call: TRBV10-3; cdr3_aa: AISIDRGLNTEAF
j_call: TRBJ1-1; v_call: TRBV6-1; cdr3_aa: ASSEAVRQGRTEAF
j_call: TRBJ1-3; v_call: TRBV20-1; cdr3_aa: SARGYGNTIY